Listed below are T cell receptor beta chains from one sample, sequenced in a study of blood T cell repertoires in COVID-19. Some clones are missing from TCRdb's copy, which holds only in-frame ones; the method was immunoSEQ multiplex PCR. This sample yields 80,000 to 85,000 clones, of which just over 85% are seen a single time; more than 4.5% belongs to the top ten. Sequenced: peripheral blood. All receptors derive from a woman of 80 years or more with acute or convalescent COVID-19. Each CDR3 is given with its conserved first and last residue. A D gene is named only where the DNA matches it firmly. A row's size may be missing; if present it is once, few, many or a size class.

v_gene	d_gene	abundance	j_gene	CDR3nt	CDR3aa
TRBV12-5	.	.	TRBJ2-2	TGTGCTAGTGGTCACACACGGGGGGCAACGAACACCGGGGAGCTGTTTTTT	CASGHTRGATNTGELFF
TRBV7-2	TRBD1	.	TRBJ1-4	TGTGCCAGCAGCTCACACCTTCTCCCGGGACAGGCGATTGAAAAACTGTTTTTT	CASSSHLLPGQAIEKLFF
TRBV5-8	.	.	TRBJ2-2	TGTGCCAGCAGCCGAAATAGACAGAACACCGGGGAGCTGTTTTTT	CASSRNRQNTGELFF
TRBV27	.	few	TRBJ2-7	TGTGCCAGCAGTTTATCCCTGCCTGGAGCCGAGCAGTACTTC	CASSLSLPGAEQYF
TRBV2	TRBD1	.	TRBJ2-7	TGTGCCAGCAGGCCACAGGGGGTCTACGAGCAGTACTTC	CASRPQGVYEQYF
TRBV28	.	.	TRBJ2-7	TGTGCCAGCAGAGGGGACACCTACGAGCAGTACTTC	CASRGDTYEQYF
TRBV30	TRBD2	.	TRBJ2-1	TGTGCCTGGACCACACTCGGAGCGGGAGGGCTTAATGAGCAGTTCTTC	CAWTTLGAGGLNEQFF
TRBV7-8	TRBD1	.	TRBJ2-7	TGTGCCAGCAGCTTAGCTTTGGACAGGGTATACGAGCAGTACTTC	CASSLALDRVYEQYF
TRBV5-4	TRBD1	.	TRBJ1-2	TGTGCCAGCAGCTTGGGGGACAGGGAGGACTATGGCTACACCTTC	CASSLGDREDYGYTF
TRBV11-2	.	.	TRBJ2-2	TGTGCCAGCAGCTTAGGTCTGCGGCCCACTGAAAACACCGGGGAGCTGTTTTTT	CASSLGLRPTENTGELFF
TRBV29-1	.	.	TRBJ2-3	TGCAGCGTTAACGGGGGAGGTCGAGGCACAGATACGCAGTATTTT	CSVNGGGRGTDTQYF
TRBV7-2	.	.	TRBJ2-7	TGTGCCAGCAGCTTAGGGACAGTGACCTACGAGCAGTACTTC	CASSLGTVTYEQYF
TRBV5-1	TRBD2	.	TRBJ2-1	TGCGCCAGCAGCATGGTAGCGGGGGTCAATGAGCAGTTCTTC	CASSMVAGVNEQFF
TRBV4-1	.	.	TRBJ2-1	TGCGCCAGCAGCCAAGATCGGCAGGGCCACGACAATGAGCAGTTCTTC	CASSQDRQGHDNEQFF
TRBV19	TRBD2	.	TRBJ2-3	TGTGCCAGTAGTAGGGATAGCGGGTCCAGCACAGATACGCAGTATTTT	CASSRDSGSSTDTQYF
TRBV19	TRBD1	.	TRBJ1-5	TGTGCCAGGAGTCGACAGGGGAGGACTGGACAGCCCCAGCATTTT	CARSRQGRTGQPQHF
TRBV25-1	.	.	TRBJ2-7	TGTGCCAGCAGTGAGGAGGGGGTTAATGACAGGGTGGTCTACGAGCAGTACTTC	CASSEEGVNDRVVYEQYF
TRBV5-1	.	few	TRBJ2-3	TGCGCCAGCAGCCCTTTTACAGATACGCAGTATTTT	CASSPFTDTQYF
TRBV11-3	TRBD2	.	TRBJ2-3	TGTGCCAGCAGCTTAGGAGTGACTAGCGGGGACACAGATACGCAGTATTTT	CASSLGVTSGDTDTQYF
TRBV29-1	.	.	TRBJ1-2	TGCAGCTACCTTTCGACGGGATTCAACTATGGCTACACCTTC	CSYLSTGFNYGYTF
TRBV2	.	.	TRBJ1-4	TGTGCCAGCAGTGCCCAAGGCGGCCAGGGTGAAAAACTGTTTTTT	CASSAQGGQGEKLFF
TRBV28	.	.	TRBJ1-1	TGTGCCAGCAGTTTTGGTGGGGGCGGGAACACTGAAGCTTTCTTT	CASSFGGGGNTEAFF
TRBV3-1/TRBV3-2	TRBD1	.	TRBJ2-1	TGTGCCAGCAGCCAACACCGGGACAGGACCAAGGAGCAGTTCTTC	CASSQHRDRTKEQFF
TRBV7-2	TRBD2	.	TRBJ2-5	TGTGCCAGCAGCTTAAAGGGGAGCGGGAGAGGAAGAGAGACCCAGTACTTC	CASSLKGSGRGRETQYF
TRBV25-1	TRBD2	.	TRBJ2-5	TGTGCCAGCAGTGATCCAGGACTAGCGGGAGACAGTGAGACCCAGTACTTC	CASSDPGLAGDSETQYF
TRBV27	.	.	TRBJ1-1	TGTGCCAGCAGTTTAGGATTAGGACAACCGAACACTGAAGCTTTCTTT	CASSLGLGQPNTEAFF
TRBV14	.	.	TRBJ2-1	TGTGCCAGCAGCCAAAATCCCTCCGGGTCCTACAATGAGCAGTTCTTC	CASSQNPSGSYNEQFF
TRBV6-5	TRBD1	.	TRBJ1-5	TGTGCCACCCGCCTGGGACAGGCAAATCAGCCCCAGCATTTT	CATRLGQANQPQHF
TRBV19	TRBD1	.	TRBJ1-2	TGTGCCAGTAGTAGGGACAGGGGGGATGGCTACACCTTC	CASSRDRGDGYTF
TRBV6-1	.	.	TRBJ2-1	TGTGCCAGCAGTGAAGGTGCGGAGCGGCGCAGCTCCTACAATGAGCAGTTCTTC	CASSEGAERRSSYNEQFF
TRBV19	TRBD1	.	TRBJ1-6	TGTGCCAGTTCCGACAGGGGGTATTCACCCCTCCACTTT	CASSDRGYSPLHF
TRBV5-1	.	.	TRBJ2-1	TGCGCCAGCAGCTGGCAGGGTGTCAATGAGCAGTTCTTC	CASSWQGVNEQFF
TRBV5-1	.	.	TRBJ2-2	TGCGCCAGCAGCCGAACTGAAACGGGGGAGCTGTTTTTT	CASSRTETGELFF
TRBV5-1	TRBD1	.	TRBJ1-2	TGCGCCAGCAGCCCAACAGGGGGCGTCGTCTATGGCTACACCTTC	CASSPTGGVVYGYTF
TRBV2	.	.	TRBJ2-3	TGTGCCAGCGCCGCGGGGGATACGCAGTATTTT	CASAAGDTQYF
TRBV2	TRBD2	.	TRBJ2-5	TGTGCCATCAAAAAGACTAGCGGGCAAGAGACCCAGTACTTC	CAIKKTSGQETQYF
TRBV2	.	few	TRBJ1-2	TGTGCCAGCAGGGACTTCCAGGGGAACTATGGCTACACCTTC	CASRDFQGNYGYTF
TRBV18	.	.	TRBJ1-1	TGTGCCAGCTCACCAAGGCAACAGGAAGATGCGACTTTCTTT	CASSPRQQEDATFF
TRBV29-1	.	.	TRBJ2-3	TGCAGCGTCCACAGGGGCACAGATACGCAGTATTTT	CSVHRGTDTQYF
TRBV7-3	TRBD2	.	TRBJ2-1	TGTGCCAGCAGCTCCATAACTAGCGGGGAGTCCGGTGAGCAGTTCTTC	CASSSITSGESGEQFF
TRBV29-1	TRBD2	.	TRBJ2-2	TGCAGCGTTTCACTCCCAGCGGGAATGACCGGGGAGCTGTTTTTT	CSVSLPAGMTGELFF